This TCR beta chain was recorded in a study of CD8 T cells in ankylosing spondylitis. TCRdb re-analysed the 5' RACE reads in MiXCR, keeping a single row per CDR3 protein. The sample has around 250,000 distinct CDR3 sequences; roughly a third are singletons. Trimming cost V 0 bases and J 3 bases; bases outside gene matches: 9. Per germline, CDR1 DFQATT and CDR2 SNEGSKA (reference sequence). CDR3 size: 17 residues. This sequence joins TRBV20-1 and TRBJ1-4; TRBD1 matches at 8 bases. Source material: blood, either unsorted or a sorted T cell fraction (not recorded which). The TCR comes from a male donor with ankylosing spondylitis or in good health (not recorded which). This chain's CDR3 is CSARDWVRGPANEKLFF. CDR3 nucleotide sequence: TGCAGTGCTAGAGACTGGGTCAGGGGGCCAGCTAATGAAAAACTGTTTTTT.